The table lists the clone carrying this TCR beta chain with a few counts. This CDR3 comprises 14 residues. V trimming: 1 base; J trimming: 7 bases; junction bases outside the gene matches: 3. In germline, CDR1 is SGDLS, CDR2 YYNGEE. The data stem from a study of T cells in Graves' hyperthyroidism and ophthalmopathy. The hyperthyroidism was newly diagnosed and had lasted under 2 months; the patients were aged 18 to 65. From RNA transcripts, TCR beta CDR3 regions were amplified. RT-PCR in the first round (using the HTBI primer set) targeted the TCR CDR3. TCRdb recomputed calls from the multiplex PCR reads with MiXCR, one row per CDR3 protein. This table has about 400,000 distinct CDR3 sequences, 15% appearing once.

This clonotype was obtained from a woman aged 25-40 years with Graves' hyperthyroidism. Material for sequencing was blood. The chain links TRBV9 to TRBJ2-2; 8 bases fit TRBD2. The CDR3 DNA reads TGTGCCAGCAGCGTAAAGCGGGAGATCGGGGAGCTGTTTTTT. It translates to CASSVKREIGELFF.